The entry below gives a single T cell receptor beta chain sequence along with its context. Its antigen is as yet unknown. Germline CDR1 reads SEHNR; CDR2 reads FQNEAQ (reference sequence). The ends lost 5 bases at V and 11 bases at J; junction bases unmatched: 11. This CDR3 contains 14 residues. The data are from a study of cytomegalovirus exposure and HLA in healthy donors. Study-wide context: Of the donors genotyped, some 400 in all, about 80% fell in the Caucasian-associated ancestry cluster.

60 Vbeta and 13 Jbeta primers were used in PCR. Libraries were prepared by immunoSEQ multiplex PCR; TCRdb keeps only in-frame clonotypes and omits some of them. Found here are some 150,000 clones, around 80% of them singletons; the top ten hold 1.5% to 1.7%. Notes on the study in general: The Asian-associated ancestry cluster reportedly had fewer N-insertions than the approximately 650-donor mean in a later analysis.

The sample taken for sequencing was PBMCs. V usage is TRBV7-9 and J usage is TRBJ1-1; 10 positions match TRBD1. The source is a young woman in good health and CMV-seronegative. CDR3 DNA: TGTGCCAGCAGCCCTACGACAGGGGGCCTCGTTGCTTTCTTT. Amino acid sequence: CASSPTTGGLVAFF.